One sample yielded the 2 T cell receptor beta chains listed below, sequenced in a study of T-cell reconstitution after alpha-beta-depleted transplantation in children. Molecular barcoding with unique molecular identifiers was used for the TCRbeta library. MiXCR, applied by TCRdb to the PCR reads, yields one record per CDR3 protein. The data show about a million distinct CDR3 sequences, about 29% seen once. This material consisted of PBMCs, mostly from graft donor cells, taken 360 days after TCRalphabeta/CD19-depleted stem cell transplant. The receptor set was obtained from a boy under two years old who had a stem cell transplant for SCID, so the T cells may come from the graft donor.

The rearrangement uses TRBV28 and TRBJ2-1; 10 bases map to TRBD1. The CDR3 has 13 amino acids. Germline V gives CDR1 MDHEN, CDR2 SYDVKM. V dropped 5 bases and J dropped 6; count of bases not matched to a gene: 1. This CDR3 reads CASSGQGVNEQFF. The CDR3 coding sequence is TGTGCCAGCAGTGGACAGGGGGTCAATGAGCAGTTCTTC.

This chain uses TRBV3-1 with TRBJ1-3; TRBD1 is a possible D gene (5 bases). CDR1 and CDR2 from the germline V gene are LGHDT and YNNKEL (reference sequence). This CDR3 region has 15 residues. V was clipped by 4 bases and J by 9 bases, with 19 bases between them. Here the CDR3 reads CASSPRDPAQGTIYF. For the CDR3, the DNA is TGTGCCAGCAGCCCCCGGGACCCCGCCCAGGGCACCATATATTTT.